This T cell receptor (beta chain) was sequenced during a study of cytomegalovirus exposure and HLA in healthy donors. The J segment lost 4 bases and the V segment lost 4 bases, leaving 9 bases of the junction unmatched. CDR3 size: 16 residues. Germline V gives CDR1 MGHRA, CDR2 YSYEKL. This clone was recorded many times. Both 60 Vbeta primers and 13 Jbeta primers went into the PCR. Data came from immunoSEQ multiplex PCR; TCRdb stores just in-frame clones and leaves some out. The sample lists around 190,000 clones, around 90% seen once, with 1.5% to 2% in the top ten. The chain is built from TRBV4-1 and TRBJ1-1, with 10 bases aligning to TRBD1. This receptor was obtained from a woman under 30 in good health and CMV-seronegative. Sequenced input: PBMCs. The CDR3 DNA reads TGCGCCAGCAGCCCCCTAGGGGACAGGGGCGGCACTGAAGCTTTCTTT. The encoded protein is CASSPLGDRGGTEAFF.